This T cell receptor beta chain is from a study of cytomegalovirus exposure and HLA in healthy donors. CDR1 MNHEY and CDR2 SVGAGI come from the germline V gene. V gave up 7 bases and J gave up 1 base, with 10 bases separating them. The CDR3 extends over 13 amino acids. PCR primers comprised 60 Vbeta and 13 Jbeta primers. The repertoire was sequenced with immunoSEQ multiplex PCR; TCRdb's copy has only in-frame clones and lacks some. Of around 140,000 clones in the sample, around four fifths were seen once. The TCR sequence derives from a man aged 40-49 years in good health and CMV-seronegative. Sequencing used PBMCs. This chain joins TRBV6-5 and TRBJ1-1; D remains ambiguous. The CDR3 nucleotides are TGTGCCAGCACCGACTGGCAGAACACTGAAGCTTTCTTT. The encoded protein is CASTDWQNTEAFF.